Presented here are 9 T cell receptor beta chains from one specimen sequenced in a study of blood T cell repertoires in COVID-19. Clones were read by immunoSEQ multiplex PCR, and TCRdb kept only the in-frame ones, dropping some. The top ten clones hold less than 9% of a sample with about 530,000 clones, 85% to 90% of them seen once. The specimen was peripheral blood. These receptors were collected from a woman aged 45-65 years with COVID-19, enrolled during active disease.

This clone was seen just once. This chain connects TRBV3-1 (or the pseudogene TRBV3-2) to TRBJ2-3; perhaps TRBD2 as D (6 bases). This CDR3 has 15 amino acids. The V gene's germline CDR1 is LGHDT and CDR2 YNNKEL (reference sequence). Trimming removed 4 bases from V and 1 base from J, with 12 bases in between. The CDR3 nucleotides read TGTGCCAGCAGCCTTCAAGGAGGGGGCACAGATACGCAGTATTTT. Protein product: CASSLQGGGTDTQYF.

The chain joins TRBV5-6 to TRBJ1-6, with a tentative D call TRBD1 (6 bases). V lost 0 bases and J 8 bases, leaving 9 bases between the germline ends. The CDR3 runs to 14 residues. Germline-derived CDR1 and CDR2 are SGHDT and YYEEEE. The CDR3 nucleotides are TGTGCCAGCAGCTTGGGAGGGGGTTATTCACCCCTCCACTTT. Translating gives CASSLGGGYSPLHF. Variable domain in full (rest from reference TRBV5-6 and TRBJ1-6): DAGVTQSPTHLIKTRGQQVTLRCSPKSGHDTVSWYQQALGQGPQFIFQYYEEEERQRGNFPDRFSGHQFPNYSSELNVNALLLGDSALYLCASSLGGGYSPLHFGNGTRLTVT.

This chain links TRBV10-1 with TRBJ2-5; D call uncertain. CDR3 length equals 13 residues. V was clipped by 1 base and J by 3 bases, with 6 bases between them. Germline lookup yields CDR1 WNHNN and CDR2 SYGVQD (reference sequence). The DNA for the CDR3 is TGCGCCAGCAGTGAGTACAGAGAAGAGACCCAGTACTTC. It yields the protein CASSEYREETQYF.

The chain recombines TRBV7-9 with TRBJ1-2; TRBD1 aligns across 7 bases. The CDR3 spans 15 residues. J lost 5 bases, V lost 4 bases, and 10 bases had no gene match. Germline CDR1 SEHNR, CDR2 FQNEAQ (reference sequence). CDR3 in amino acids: CASSWTGTAIYGYTF. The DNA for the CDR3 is TGTGCCAGCAGCTGGACCGGGACAGCGATTTATGGCTACACCTTC.

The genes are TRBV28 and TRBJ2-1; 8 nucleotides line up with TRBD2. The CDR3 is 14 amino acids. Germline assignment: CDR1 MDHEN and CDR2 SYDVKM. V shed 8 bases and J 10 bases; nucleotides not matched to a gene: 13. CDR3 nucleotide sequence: TGTGCCAGCCGGGGGGGGCTAGAATCATGGGAGCAGTTCTTC. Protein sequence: CASRGGLESWEQFF.

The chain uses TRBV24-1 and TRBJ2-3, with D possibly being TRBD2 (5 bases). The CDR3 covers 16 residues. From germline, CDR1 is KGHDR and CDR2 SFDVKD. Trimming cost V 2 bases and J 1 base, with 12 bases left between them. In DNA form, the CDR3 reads TGTGCCACCAGTGATTCACAAACTAGTGGCACAGATACGCAGTATTTT. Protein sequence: CATSDSQTSGTDTQYF.

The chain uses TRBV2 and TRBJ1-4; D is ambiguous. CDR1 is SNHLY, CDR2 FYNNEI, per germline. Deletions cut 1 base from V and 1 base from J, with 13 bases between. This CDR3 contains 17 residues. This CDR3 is CASSEGIRSETNEKLFF. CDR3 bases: TGTGCCAGCAGTGAAGGAATTAGAAGCGAAACTAATGAAAAACTGTTTTTT.

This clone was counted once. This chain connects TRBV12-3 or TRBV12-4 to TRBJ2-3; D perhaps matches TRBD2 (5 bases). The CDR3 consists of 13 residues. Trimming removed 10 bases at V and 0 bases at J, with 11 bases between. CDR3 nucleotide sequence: TGTGCCAACCGGAGGTCTAGCACAGATACGCAGTATTTT. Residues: CANRRSSTDTQYF.

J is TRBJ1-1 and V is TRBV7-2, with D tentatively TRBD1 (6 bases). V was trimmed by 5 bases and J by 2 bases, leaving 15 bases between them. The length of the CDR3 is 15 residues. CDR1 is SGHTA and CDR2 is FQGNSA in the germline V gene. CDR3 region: CASSLLPDSNTEAFF. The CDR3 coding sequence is TGTGCCAGCAGCCTACTTCCGGACAGTAACACTGAAGCTTTCTTT.